A single T cell receptor beta chain is shown here with its context. What it recognizes is unknown. Germline CDR1 and CDR2: KGHSY and FQNENV. Between the trimmed V and J ends, which lost 2 bases and 5 bases, there was a span of 4 bases. The CDR3 totals 11 residues. The data were obtained in a study of OX40 agonist ivuxolimab in advanced cancers. Findings of the study overall: Circulating CD4+ and CD8+ T cells showed clonal expansion by week 6 at 0.1 to 3.0 mg/kg.

Assay: immunoSEQ multiplex PCR; the TCRdb copy retains only in-frame clones and omits some. This sample has approximately 110,000 clones, with 85% to 95% found just once. The source was CD4+ or CD8+ T cells sorted from blood, collected in a trial of the OX40 agonist ivuxolimab. The chain carries TRBV16 and TRBJ2-7; D is uncertain. This receptor was taken from an adult with an advanced solid tumor such as melanoma, head and neck, liver or kidney cancer. The CDR3 spells CASSQRDEQYF. The CDR3 DNA reads TGTGCCAGCAGCCAACGGGACGAGCAGTACTTC.